Listed below are T cell receptor beta chains from one sample, sequenced in a study of blood T cells in healthy people across ages. TCRdb independently ran MiXCR on the 5' RACE reads; one entry per CDR3 protein. The repertoire includes about 680,000 distinct CDR3 sequences, roughly 49% of them detected once, and roughly 31% sits in the top ten. The sample consisted of blood. The source of these receptors is a woman aged 60-75 years in good health. Both conserved end residues are part of each CDR3. A D gene is named only where the DNA matches it firmly. Some rows mark clone size as missing; the rest say once, few, many or name a class of expanded clone.

clone_size | d_call | j_call | v_call | cdr3_aa | cdr3_nt
few | - | TRBJ2-7 | TRBV12-3/TRBV12-4 | CASRKYGAYEQYF | TGTGCCAGCAGGAAATATGGGGCCTACGAGCAGTACTTC
- | - | TRBJ2-5 | TRBV4-3 | CASSQDLGKAETQYF | TGCGCCAGCAGCCAAGATTTGGGGAAAGCGGAGACCCAGTACTTC
- | TRBD2 | TRBJ2-6 | TRBV20-1 | CSASPSGRVGGANVLTF | TGCAGTGCGTCCCCTAGCGGGAGGGTTGGTGGGGCCAACGTCCTGACTTTC
few | - | TRBJ2-3 | TRBV20-1 | CSASPLAFGRADTQYF | TGCAGTGCTAGTCCCCTAGCGTTTGGTCGCGCAGATACGCAGTATTTT
- | - | TRBJ2-1 | TRBV27 | CASSFAGMSYNEQFF | TGTGCCAGCAGTTTCGCGGGAATGTCCTACAATGAGCAGTTCTTC
- | TRBD2 | TRBJ2-2 | TRBV12-5 | CASGNRLAGDIGELFF | TGTGCTAGTGGTAACCGACTAGCGGGAGATATCGGGGAGCTGTTTTTT
few | - | TRBJ1-6 | TRBV7-9 | CASSFVREVRSSPLHF | TGTGCCAGCAGCTTCGTAAGAGAGGTGCGGAGTTCACCCCTCCACTTT
- | TRBD2 | TRBJ2-3 | TRBV7-2 | CASSRGLADTQYF | TGTGCCAGCAGCAGAGGACTAGCAGATACGCAGTATTTT
few | TRBD1 | TRBJ2-1 | TRBV27 | CASSPTGQTNEQFF | TGTGCCAGCAGTCCGACGGGACAGACGAATGAGCAGTTCTTC
- | - | TRBJ2-6 | TRBV20-1 | CSASPGGFRPGANVLTF | TGCAGTGCTAGCCCCGGGGGATTTCGCCCTGGGGCCAACGTCCTGACTTTC
- | - | TRBJ2-1 | TRBV18 | CASSPGSLDNEQFF | TGTGCCAGCTCACCCGGGAGCTTGGACAATGAGCAGTTCTTC
- | TRBD2 | TRBJ2-3 | TRBV10-3 | CAISTSGRTDTQYF | TGTGCCATCAGTACTAGCGGGAGGACAGATACGCAGTATTTT
- | - | TRBJ2-7 | TRBV21-1 | CASSKALYRDRGNPAPGDQYF | TGTGCCAGCAGCAAAGCGCTTTACCGGGACAGGGGTAATCCGGCACCTGGGGATCAGTACTTC
- | - | TRBJ2-1 | TRBV6-2/TRBV6-3 | CASKGQAPYSSYNEQFF | TGTGCCAGCAAGGGTCAGGCTCCCTATAGCTCCTACAATGAGCAGTTCTTC
- | - | TRBJ2-7 | TRBV20-1 | CSAREGSGTYEQYF | TGCAGTGCTAGAGAGGGTAGCGGTACCTACGAGCAGTACTTC
- | TRBD1 | TRBJ1-1 | TRBV6-5 | CASSYSGGATNTEAFF | TGTGCCAGCAGTTACTCAGGGGGCGCGACGAACACTGAAGCTTTCTTT
- | TRBD1 | TRBJ1-1 | TRBV6-2/TRBV6-3 | CASSYSGQTNTEAFF | TGTGCCAGCAGTTACTCGGGACAGACTAACACTGAAGCTTTCTTT
- | TRBD2 | TRBJ2-7 | TRBV20-1 | CSASSSRLAVYEQYF | TGCAGCGCTAGCTCGTCACGTCTAGCGGTCTACGAGCAGTACTTC
few | - | TRBJ2-7 | TRBV7-2 | CASGLYEQYF | TGTGCCAGCGGGCTATACGAGCAGTACTTC
- | - | TRBJ1-1 | TRBV6-2/TRBV6-3 | CASIGRRANTEAFF | TGTGCCAGCATAGGACGGCGGGCGAACACTGAAGCTTTCTTT
- | TRBD1 | TRBJ2-7 | TRBV4-2 | CASSPITGTGGYEQYF | TGTGCCAGCAGCCCCATCACAGGGACAGGGGGCTACGAGCAGTACTTC
- | - | TRBJ2-5 | TRBV7-3 | CASSPLPTGWGTQYF | TGTGCCAGCAGCCCCTTACCGACAGGTTGGGGGACCCAGTACTTC
few | TRBD2 | TRBJ2-7 | TRBV6-5 | CASSPPGLAGEQYF | TGTGCCAGCAGTCCACCGGGACTAGCTGGCGAGCAGTACTTC
few | TRBD1 | TRBJ2-7 | TRBV10-3 | CAIRDRGVYEQYF | TGTGCCATCAGGGACAGGGGAGTGTACGAGCAGTACTTC
- | - | TRBJ2-3 | TRBV10-3 | CAISESSQGTATQYF | TGTGCCATCAGTGAGTCGTCTCAGGGCACCGCTACGCAGTATTTT
few | - | TRBJ1-1 | TRBV10-3 | CAISERRFSNTEAFF | TGTGCCATCAGTGAGAGACGCTTTTCCAACACTGAAGCTTTCTTT
- | - | TRBJ2-1 | TRBV7-7 | CASSLAPISGGSNEQFF | TGTGCCAGCAGCTTAGCTCCCATTAGCGGTGGGTCCAATGAGCAGTTCTTC
few | - | TRBJ2-7 | TRBV20-1 | CSARSGTAFYEQYF | TGCAGTGCTAGATCCGGGACTGCTTTTTACGAGCAGTACTTC
- | TRBD2 | TRBJ2-3 | TRBV29-1 | CSVETSGSSDTQYF | TGCAGCGTTGAGACTAGCGGGAGTTCCGATACGCAGTATTTT
- | TRBD1 | TRBJ1-1 | TRBV12-3/TRBV12-4 | CASRSTGRDEAFF | TGTGCCAGCAGGTCGACAGGGCGGGATGAAGCTTTCTTT
- | TRBD2 | TRBJ2-1 | TRBV6-5 | CASRLMAGGYNEQFF | TGTGCCAGCAGACTCATGGCGGGGGGATACAATGAGCAGTTCTTC
- | - | TRBJ1-2 | TRBV4-2 | CASSQDTLGANYGYTF | TGTGCCAGCAGCCAAGATACCTTAGGAGCTAACTATGGCTACACCTTC
- | TRBD1 | TRBJ2-2 | TRBV6-5 | CASRTGGGTGELFF | TGTGCCAGCAGGACAGGGGGAGGCACCGGGGAGCTGTTTTTT
few | - | TRBJ2-5 | TRBV11-1 | CASSLRHGGETQYF | TGTGCCAGCAGCCTTAGACACGGCGGGGAGACCCAGTACTTC
- | TRBD1 | TRBJ2-5 | TRBV15 | CATSSNRGRRETQYF | TGTGCCACCAGCAGTAACAGGGGGCGCAGGGAGACCCAGTACTTC
- | - | TRBJ2-7 | TRBV21-1 | CAGSKVGQGVYEQYF | TGTGCCGGCAGCAAAGTTGGACAGGGGGTCTACGAGCAGTACTTC
- | - | TRBJ2-5 | TRBV24-1 | CATSDLQQDEQYF | TGTGCCACCAGTGATTTGCAGCAGGATGAGCAGTACTTC
- | - | TRBJ2-7 | TRBV6-2/TRBV6-3 | CASAGLRVYEQYF | TGTGCCAGCGCAGGACTGCGAGTCTACGAGCAGTACTTC
- | - | TRBJ2-3 | TRBV20-1 | CAEFRDTQYF | TGCGCGGAGTTCAGAGATACGCAGTATTTT
few | TRBD1 | TRBJ1-6 | TRBV3-1 | CASSPRQGQSPLHF | TGTGCCAGCAGCCCTAGACAGGGGCAATCACCCCTCCACTTT
- | TRBD2 | TRBJ2-7 | TRBV5-6 | CASSSGLAGGYDNEQYF | TGTGCCAGCAGCTCTGGACTAGCGGGAGGCTATGACAATGAGCAGTACTTC
- | - | TRBJ1-4 | TRBV28 | CASSSANEKLFF | TGTGCCAGCAGTTCAGCTAATGAAAAACTGTTTTTT
few | TRBD1 | TRBJ1-3 | TRBV20-1 | CSAEDRAKGAGNTIYF | TGCAGTGCTGAGGACAGGGCAAAAGGGGCTGGAAACACCATATATTTT
- | TRBD2 | TRBJ2-5 | TRBV4-3 | CASSQSSGRDLEQYF | TGCGCCAGCAGCCAATCTAGCGGGAGGGACCTGGAGCAGTACTTC
- | TRBD1 | TRBJ2-4 | TRBV28 | CASRPSGGAKNIQYF | TGTGCCAGCAGGCCCTCAGGGGGAGCCAAAAACATTCAGTACTTC
many | TRBD2 | TRBJ2-4 | TRBV6-2/TRBV6-3 | CASSYPALAENIQYF | TGTGCCAGCAGTTACCCCGCACTAGCGGAAAACATTCAGTACTTC
- | TRBD2 | TRBJ2-1 | TRBV29-1 | CSGAWRGGNEQFF | TGCAGCGGTGCGTGGCGGGGAGGGAATGAGCAGTTCTTC
many | TRBD2 | TRBJ2-3 | TRBV29-1 | CSTRDYPTQYF | TGCAGCACCCGGGACTACCCTACGCAGTATTTT
once | - | TRBJ2-3 | TRBV20-1 | CSAKNRIGPEDTQYF | TGCAGTGCGAAGAACAGAATCGGGCCAGAGGATACGCAGTATTTT
- | TRBD2 | TRBJ2-3 | TRBV4-3 | CASSQELAGQDTQYF | TGCGCCAGCAGCCAAGAGCTAGCGGGACAAGATACGCAGTATTTT